Listed below are T cell receptor beta chains from one sample, sequenced in a study of shared clonotypes between healthy human individuals. TCRdb's copy holds only in-frame clones and misses some; the assay was immunoSEQ multiplex PCR. Of millions of clones listed, 80% to 95% are singletons. The sequenced material came from naive CD4+ T cells from PBMCs. These TCRs come from a man aged 18 to 29 in good health. Some clones in this sample may be carry-over from other donors' samples. Both conserved end residues are part of each CDR3. The D gene is left open where the match is weak. The size entry is marked missing in some rows and otherwise reads once, few, many or a size class.

>TRBJ1-2|.|TRBV6-5|.
CASSARHPMSYGYTF
TGTGCCAGCAGTGCGAGACACCCGATGAGCTATGGCTACACCTTC
>TRBJ1-2|.|TRBV19|.
CASSLDSVNYGYTF
TGTGCCAGTAGCTTGGACAGTGTAAACTATGGCTACACCTTC
>TRBJ1-4|.|TRBV30|.
CAWRPATNEKLFF
TGTGCCTGGAGGCCTGCAACTAATGAAAAACTGTTTTTT
>TRBJ2-7|.|TRBV6-5|.
CASSRLRDTFYEQYF
TGTGCCAGCAGCCGACTCCGGGACACCTTCTACGAGCAGTACTTC
>TRBJ2-5|.|TRBV5-1|TRBD1
CASSLALGQQETQYF
TGCGCCAGCAGCTTGGCCTTGGGACAGCAAGAGACCCAGTACTTC
>TRBJ1-5|once|TRBV30|.
CAWQTGGKPQHF
TGTGCCTGGCAGACCGGGGGGAAGCCCCAGCATTTT
>TRBJ2-7|.|TRBV6-1|.
CASSAGGYEQYF
TGTGCCAGCAGTGCAGGGGGGTACGAGCAGTACTTC
>TRBJ1-5|.|TRBV7-8|TRBD1
CASSSTGSNQPQHF
TGTGCCAGCAGCTCGACAGGGAGCAATCAGCCCCAGCATTTT
>TRBJ2-7|.|TRBV7-2|TRBD1
CASSLSPGQTSYEQYF
TGTGCCAGCAGCTTATCTCCGGGACAGACTTCCTACGAGCAGTACTTC
>TRBJ1-1|once|TRBV28|TRBD1
CASREDRGASLAFF
TGTGCCAGCAGAGAGGACAGGGGGGCATCTTTGGCTTTCTTT
>TRBJ1-1|.|TRBV19|.
CASSVSTEAFF
TGTGCCAGTAGTGTCTCCACTGAAGCTTTCTTT
>TRBJ2-7|once|TRBV28|.
CASTPGGSYEQYF
TGTGCCAGCACCCCCGGCGGGTCCTACGAGCAGTACTTC